The source of this T cell receptor (beta chain) is a study of blood T cell repertoires in COVID-19. Study details: There were acute and convalescent COVID-19 samples, and they came from the United States, Italy and Spain. T cells, B-cell-depleted T cells, or PBMCs provided the cDNA or gDNA that served as material.

Under the authors' procedure: Reference gene primers were amplified, and this amplification served to estimate nucleated cell counts. Generated by immunoSEQ multiplex PCR, the TCRdb table keeps only in-frame clones and is missing some. The D gene and trimming were derived from the DNA, and the V and J assignments and clone size from that table. The data contain over 100,000 clones, approximately 88% of them singletons. CDR1 and CDR2 from the germline V gene are SNHLY and FYNNEI. Unmatched junction bases numbered 11, after V lost 4 bases and J lost 4 bases. This CDR3 has 18 amino acids. The chain recombines TRBV2 with TRBJ1-3, with 12 bases identical to TRBD1. This sequence was found in a man aged 50-59 years with acute or convalescent COVID-19. Material for sequencing was peripheral blood. CDR3 protein: CASSAFGGQGARGNTIYF. In nucleotides, the CDR3 is TGTGCCAGCAGTGCCTTCGGGGGACAGGGGGCGCGAGGAAACACCATATATTTT. Full variable domain (missing parts from reference TRBV2 and TRBJ1-3): EPEVTQTPSHQVTQMGQEVILRCVPISNHLYFYWYRQILGQKVEFLVSFYNNEISEKSEIFDDQFSVERPDGSNFTLKIRSTKLEDSAMYFCASSAFGGQGARGNTIYFGEGSWLTVV.